The sequence of this T cell receptor (beta chain) was determined in a study of blood T cell repertoires in COVID-19. Germline V CDR1 and CDR2: SGDLS, YYNGEE. The CDR3 contains 12 residues. Trimming shortened V by 1 base and J by 6 bases, and 4 bases separated the two germline ends. The data were produced by immunoSEQ multiplex PCR, yet TCRdb's version contains in-frame clones alone and is incomplete. The table lists more than 200,000 clones, 85% to 90% of them singletons. The J gene is TRBJ2-2, the V gene TRBV9; no definite D call. This TCR was sampled from a woman aged 25 to 39 with acute COVID-19. Sequencing was done on a sample of PBMCs or T cells enriched from blood (not recorded which). The CDR3 loop is CASSVIAGELFF. CDR3 DNA: TGTGCCAGCAGCGTAATCGCCGGGGAGCTGTTTTTT.